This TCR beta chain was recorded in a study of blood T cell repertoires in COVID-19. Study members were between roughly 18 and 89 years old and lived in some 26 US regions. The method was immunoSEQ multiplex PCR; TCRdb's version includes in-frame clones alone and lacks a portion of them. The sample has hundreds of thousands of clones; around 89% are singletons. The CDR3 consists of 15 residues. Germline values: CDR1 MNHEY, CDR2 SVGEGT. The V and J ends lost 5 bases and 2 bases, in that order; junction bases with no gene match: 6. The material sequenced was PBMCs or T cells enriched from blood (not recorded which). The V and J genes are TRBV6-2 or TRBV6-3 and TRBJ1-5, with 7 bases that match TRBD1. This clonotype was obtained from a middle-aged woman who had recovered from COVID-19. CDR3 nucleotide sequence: TGTGCCAGCAGTCGACTCGACAGGGGCAATCAGCCCCAGCATTTT. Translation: CASSRLDRGNQPQHF.